The TCR beta chain described here comes from a study of blood T cell repertoires in COVID-19. CDR3 length: 12 amino acids. Germline CDR1 reads MNHEY; CDR2 reads SVGAGI. Trimming shortened V by 4 bases and J by 2 bases, and 6 bases separated the two germline ends. Everyone who took part was roughly 18 to 90 years old, and they came from fewer than 25 US areas. Those designated as exposed participants met a COVID-19 case within 2 weeks before study entry. This clone was seen a few times. Authors' methods: The assay estimated nucleated cells by amplifying reference gene primers. Profiled with immunoSEQ multiplex PCR; TCRdb holds only in-frame clones, not every one. Clonal size and the V and J genes are those of that table, whereas D and trimming came from the DNA. The sample consists of about 160,000 clones, roughly 87% of them appearing once.

The material sequenced was PBMCs or T cells enriched from blood (not recorded which). The V and J genes are TRBV6-5 and TRBJ2-7; D is unresolved. This TCR derives from a woman in her thirties or forties who had been exposed to COVID-19. The CDR3 DNA is TGTGCCAGCAGTTCCGTTACCTACGAGCAGTACTTC. As protein: CASSSVTYEQYF.